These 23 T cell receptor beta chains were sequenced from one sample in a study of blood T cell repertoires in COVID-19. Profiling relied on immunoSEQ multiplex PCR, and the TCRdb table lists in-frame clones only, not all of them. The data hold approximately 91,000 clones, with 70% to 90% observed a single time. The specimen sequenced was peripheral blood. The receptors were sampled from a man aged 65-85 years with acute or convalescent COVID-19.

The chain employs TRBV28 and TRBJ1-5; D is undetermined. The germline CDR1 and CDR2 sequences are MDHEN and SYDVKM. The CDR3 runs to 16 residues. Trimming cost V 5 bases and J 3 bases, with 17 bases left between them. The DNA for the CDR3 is TGTGCCAGCAGTCCTCATACGGGGATGAACAATCAGCCCCAGCATTTT. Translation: CASSPHTGMNNQPQHF.

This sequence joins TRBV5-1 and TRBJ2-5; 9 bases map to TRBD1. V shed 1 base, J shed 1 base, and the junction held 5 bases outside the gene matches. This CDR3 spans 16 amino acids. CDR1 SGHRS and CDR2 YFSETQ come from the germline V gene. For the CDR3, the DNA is TGCGCCAGCAGCTTGAGGGCGACAGGGGGCCAAGAGACCCAGTACTTC. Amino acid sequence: CASSLRATGGQETQYF.

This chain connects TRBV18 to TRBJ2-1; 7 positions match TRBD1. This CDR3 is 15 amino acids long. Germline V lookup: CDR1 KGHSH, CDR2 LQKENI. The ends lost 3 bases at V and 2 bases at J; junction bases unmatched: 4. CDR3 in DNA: TGTGCCAGCTCACCCGAGGGGGCGGCCTACAATGAGCAGTTCTTC. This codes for CASSPEGAAYNEQFF.

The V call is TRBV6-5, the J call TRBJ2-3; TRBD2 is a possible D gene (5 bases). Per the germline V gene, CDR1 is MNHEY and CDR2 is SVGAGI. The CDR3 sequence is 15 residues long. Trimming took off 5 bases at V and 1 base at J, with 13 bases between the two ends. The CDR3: CASSRTPTGTDTQYF. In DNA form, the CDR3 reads TGTGCCAGCAGTAGGACTCCCACGGGCACAGATACGCAGTATTTT.

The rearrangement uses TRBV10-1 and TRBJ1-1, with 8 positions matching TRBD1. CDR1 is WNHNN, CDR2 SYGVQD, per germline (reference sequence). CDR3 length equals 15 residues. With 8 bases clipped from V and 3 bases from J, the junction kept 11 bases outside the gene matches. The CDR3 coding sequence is TGCGCCAGCCCCGACTCGGACAGGGAGGACACTGAAGCTTTCTTT. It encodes CASPDSDREDTEAFF.

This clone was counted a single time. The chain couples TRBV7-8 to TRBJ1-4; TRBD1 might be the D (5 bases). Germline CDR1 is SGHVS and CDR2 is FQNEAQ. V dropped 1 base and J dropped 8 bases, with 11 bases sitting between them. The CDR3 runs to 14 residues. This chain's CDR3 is CASSLVGLGEKLFF. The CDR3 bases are TGTGCCAGCAGCTTAGTGGGACTGGGCGAAAAACTGTTTTTT.

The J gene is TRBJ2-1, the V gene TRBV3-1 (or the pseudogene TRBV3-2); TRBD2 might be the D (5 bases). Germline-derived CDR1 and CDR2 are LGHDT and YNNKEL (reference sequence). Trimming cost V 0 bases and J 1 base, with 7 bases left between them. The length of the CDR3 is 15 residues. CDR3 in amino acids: CASSQDGSSYNEQFF. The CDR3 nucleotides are TGTGCCAGCAGCCAAGATGGGAGTTCCTACAATGAGCAGTTCTTC.

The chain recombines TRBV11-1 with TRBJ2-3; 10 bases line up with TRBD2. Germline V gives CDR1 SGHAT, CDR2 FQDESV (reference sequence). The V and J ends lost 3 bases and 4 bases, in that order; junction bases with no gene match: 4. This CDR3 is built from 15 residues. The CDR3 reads CASSFDSGGPDTQYF. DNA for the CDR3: TGTGCCAGCAGCTTCGATAGCGGGGGGCCAGATACGCAGTATTTT.

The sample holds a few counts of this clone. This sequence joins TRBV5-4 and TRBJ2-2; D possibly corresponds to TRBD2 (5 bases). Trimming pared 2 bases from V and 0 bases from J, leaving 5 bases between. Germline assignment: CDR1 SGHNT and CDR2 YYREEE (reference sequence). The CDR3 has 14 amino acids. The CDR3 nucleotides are TGTGCCAGCAGCTTCGGGACGAACACCGGGGAGCTGTTTTTT. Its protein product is CASSFGTNTGELFF.

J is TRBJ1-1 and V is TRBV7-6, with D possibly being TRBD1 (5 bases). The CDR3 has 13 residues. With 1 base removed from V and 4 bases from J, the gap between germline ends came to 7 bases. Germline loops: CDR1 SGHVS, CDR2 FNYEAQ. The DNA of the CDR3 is TGTGCCAGCAGCTTAGGACAGAGCACTGAAGCTTTCTTT. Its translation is CASSLGQSTEAFF.

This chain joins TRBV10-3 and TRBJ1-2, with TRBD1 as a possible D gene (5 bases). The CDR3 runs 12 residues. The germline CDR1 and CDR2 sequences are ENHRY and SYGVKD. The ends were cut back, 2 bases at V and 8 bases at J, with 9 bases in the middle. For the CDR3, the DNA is TGTGCCATCAGTGAGGCAGGGATCGGCTACACCTTC. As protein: CAISEAGIGYTF.

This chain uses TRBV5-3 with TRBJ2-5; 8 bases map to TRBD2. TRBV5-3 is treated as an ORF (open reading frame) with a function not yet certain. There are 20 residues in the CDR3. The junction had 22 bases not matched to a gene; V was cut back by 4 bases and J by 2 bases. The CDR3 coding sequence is TGTGCCAGAAGCGGGATTCCCCGAACGGGAGGGGGAGATGGGCAAGAGACCCAGTACTTC. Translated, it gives CARSGIPRTGGGDGQETQYF.

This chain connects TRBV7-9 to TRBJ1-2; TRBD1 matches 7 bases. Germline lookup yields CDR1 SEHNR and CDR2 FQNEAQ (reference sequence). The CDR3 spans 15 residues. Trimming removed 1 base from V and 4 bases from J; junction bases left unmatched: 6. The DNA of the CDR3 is TGTGCCAGCAGCTTAGATCAGGGGGTTTCCTATGGCTACACCTTC. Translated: CASSLDQGVSYGYTF.

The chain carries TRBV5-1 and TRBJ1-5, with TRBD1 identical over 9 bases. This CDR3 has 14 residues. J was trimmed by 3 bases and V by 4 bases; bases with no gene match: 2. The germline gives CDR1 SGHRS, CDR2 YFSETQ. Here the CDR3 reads CASSRTGDNQPQHF. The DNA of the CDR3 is TGCGCCAGCAGCCGGACAGGGGACAATCAGCCCCAGCATTTT.

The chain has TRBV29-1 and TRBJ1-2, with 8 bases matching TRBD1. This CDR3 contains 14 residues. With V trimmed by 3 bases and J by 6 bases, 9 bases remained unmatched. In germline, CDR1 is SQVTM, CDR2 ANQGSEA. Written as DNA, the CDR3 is TGCAGCGTTGACTCAGGACAGGGCCGGGATGGCTACACCTTC. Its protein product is CSVDSGQGRDGYTF.

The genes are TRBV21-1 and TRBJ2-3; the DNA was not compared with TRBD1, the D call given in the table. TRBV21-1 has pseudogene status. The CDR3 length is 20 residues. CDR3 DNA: TGTGCCAGCAGCACCGCCGGGACAGGGACCTTTGGGCGTAGCACAGATACGCAGTATTTT. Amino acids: CASSTAGTGTFGRSTDTQYF.

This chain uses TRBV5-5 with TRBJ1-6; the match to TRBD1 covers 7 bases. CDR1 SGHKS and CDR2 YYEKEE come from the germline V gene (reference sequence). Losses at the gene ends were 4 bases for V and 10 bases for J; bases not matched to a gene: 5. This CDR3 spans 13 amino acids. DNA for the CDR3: TGTGCCAGCAGCCTGACAGGGTACTCACCCCTCCACTTT. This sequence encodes CASSLTGYSPLHF.

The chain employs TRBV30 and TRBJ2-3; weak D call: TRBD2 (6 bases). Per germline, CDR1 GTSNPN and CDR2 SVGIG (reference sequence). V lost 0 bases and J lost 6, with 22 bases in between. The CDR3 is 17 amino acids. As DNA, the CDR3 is TGTGCCTGGAGTGTAAGGCCGCGGCGGGACCTAGGCGATACGCAGTATTTT. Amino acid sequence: CAWSVRPRRDLGDTQYF.

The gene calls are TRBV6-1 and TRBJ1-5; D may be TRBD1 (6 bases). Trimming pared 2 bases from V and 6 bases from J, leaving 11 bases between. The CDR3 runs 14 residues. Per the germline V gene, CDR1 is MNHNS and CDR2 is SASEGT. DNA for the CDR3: TGTGCCAGCAGTGAAAGTCTGGGGGCTCAGCCCCAGCATTTT. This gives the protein CASSESLGAQPQHF.

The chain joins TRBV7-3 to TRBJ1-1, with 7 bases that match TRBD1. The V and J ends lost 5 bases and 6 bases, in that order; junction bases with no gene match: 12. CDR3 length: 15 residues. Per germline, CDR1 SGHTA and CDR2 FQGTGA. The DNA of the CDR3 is TGTGCCAGCAGCCAATCACAGGGGCCCATGGCTGAAGCTTTCTTT. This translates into CASSQSQGPMAEAFF.

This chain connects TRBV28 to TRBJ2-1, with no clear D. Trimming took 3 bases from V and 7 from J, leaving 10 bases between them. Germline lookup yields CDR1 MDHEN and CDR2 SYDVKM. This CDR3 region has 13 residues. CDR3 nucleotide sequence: TGTGCCAGCAGTTTTGAGGCTCCTAATGAGCAGTTCTTC. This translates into CASSFEAPNEQFF.

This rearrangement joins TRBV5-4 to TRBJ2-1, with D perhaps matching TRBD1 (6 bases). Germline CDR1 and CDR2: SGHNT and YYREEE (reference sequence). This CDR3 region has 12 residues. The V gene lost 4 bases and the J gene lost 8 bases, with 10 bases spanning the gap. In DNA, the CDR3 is TGTGCCAGCAGCCATCCAGGGGATGAGCAGTTCTTC. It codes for CASSHPGDEQFF.

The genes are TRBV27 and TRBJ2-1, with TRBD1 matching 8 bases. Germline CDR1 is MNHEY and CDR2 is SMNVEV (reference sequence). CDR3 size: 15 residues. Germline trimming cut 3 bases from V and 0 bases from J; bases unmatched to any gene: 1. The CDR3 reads CASSLDRDSYNEQFF. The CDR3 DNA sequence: TGTGCCAGCAGTTTGGACAGGGACTCCTACAATGAGCAGTTCTTC.